Listed here are 23 T cell receptor beta chains from one sample, sequenced in a study of CD8+ T cells in alopecia areata (dated by TCRdb to 2016 to 2018). Receptor amplification or capture employed the immunoSEQ multiplex PCR assay. RNA was extracted from all samples and reverse transcribed into cDNA as template for TCR sequencing. TCRdb took over this immuneACCESS table, retaining in-frame rearrangements with V and J assigned. Such tables are incomplete; in checked studies, under half of the missing clones stem from an unresolved V gene, and the remainder is unexplained. The sample table lists about 160,000 clones, around 87% of them with a count of one. Of the sample, about 14% falls within the top ten clones. Taken with the paper, the label for time point translates to: baseline before oral tofacitinib. The specimen comprised CD8+ T cells sorted from blood, sampled at week 0. These receptors were collected from a human donor with alopecia areata.

The chain uses TRBV4-1 and TRBJ2-1; D is perhaps TRBD1 (6 bases). Germline values: CDR1 MGHRA, CDR2 YSYEKL. The CDR3 contains 16 residues. Trimming removed 0 bases at V and 6 bases at J, with 15 bases between. The CDR3 nucleotides read TGCGCCAGCAGCCAAGACTCGCCGGGACAAATCAATGAGCAGTTCTTC. It encodes CASSQDSPGQINEQFF.

The chain links TRBV27 to TRBJ2-7, with TRBD1 matching over 8 bases. J lost 2 bases, V lost 2 bases, and 2 bases had no gene match. Per the germline V gene, CDR1 is MNHEY and CDR2 is SMNVEV (reference sequence). This CDR3 is built from 14 residues. For the CDR3, the DNA is TGTGCCAGCAGTTTACGGACAGGGCCCTACGAGCAGTACTTC. Amino acid sequence: CASSLRTGPYEQYF.

The V and J genes are TRBV7-6 and TRBJ2-7; D unclear. The CDR3 is 13 amino acids. The V end was cut by 2 bases, the J end by 5 bases, with 10 bases between. Germline V CDR1 and CDR2: SGHVS, FNYEAQ. The CDR3 reads CASSLSSGDEQYF. The CDR3 nucleotides are TGTGCCAGCAGCTTATCGTCGGGTGACGAGCAGTACTTC.

CDR3 residues: CSVEEDTSPGNEQFF. The CDR3 DNA sequence: TGCAGCGTTGAAGAGGACACCTCACCGGGCAATGAGCAGTTCTTC. This sequence joins TRBV29-1 and TRBJ2-1; possibly TRBD1 for D (5 bases). Germline values: CDR1 SQVTM, CDR2 ANQGSEA. This CDR3 is 15 amino acids long. V was shortened by 0 bases and J by 6 bases, with 15 bases between the two germline ends.

This clone showed up just a few times. The CDR3 region is CASSSTGQGSETQYF. The CDR3 bases are TGTGCCAGCAGCTCAACAGGACAGGGGAGTGAGACCCAGTACTTC. The gene calls are TRBV13 and TRBJ2-5; TRBD1 matches at 9 bases. The length of the CDR3 is 15 residues. Germline CDR1 PRHDT, CDR2 FYEKMQ (reference sequence). V shed 4 bases, J shed 5 bases, and the junction held 8 bases outside the gene matches.

The chain couples TRBV6-1 to TRBJ2-7, with D unclear. Germline CDR1 is MNHNS and CDR2 is SASEGT. CDR3 size: 15 residues. The V end lost 2 bases, the J end lost 2 bases, and 13 bases lay between the germline ends. CDR3 DNA sequence: TGTGCCAGCAGTGAACTGCATAGCATGGCCTACGAGCAGTACTTC. The encoded protein is CASSELHSMAYEQYF.

This clone was detected once. This sequence joins TRBV5-1 and TRBJ1-5, with TRBD1 identical over 7 bases. The CDR3 consists of 15 residues. CDR1 is SGHRS and CDR2 is YFSETQ in the germline V gene. The V gene end was trimmed by 1 base and the J gene end by 5 bases; junction bases not matched to a gene: 6. CDR3 region: CASSLLGQAYQPQHF. In nucleotides, the CDR3 is TGCGCCAGCAGCTTGCTAGGACAGGCCTATCAGCCCCAGCATTTT.

This clone has just one count. The chain is built from TRBV2 and TRBJ2-1; D remains ambiguous. Germline V CDR1 and CDR2: SNHLY, FYNNEI. The V end was cut by 7 bases, the J end by 7 bases, with 5 bases between. The CDR3 spans 10 residues. The DNA of the CDR3 is TGTGCCAGCATCGGGAATGAGCAGTTCTTC. As protein: CASIGNEQFF.

J is TRBJ2-2 and V is TRBV9; D gene ambiguous. Germline lookup yields CDR1 SGDLS and CDR2 YYNGEE. The ends were cut back, 3 bases at V and 1 base at J, with 13 bases in the middle. This CDR3 contains 16 residues. The CDR3 DNA follows: TGTGCCAGCAGCGACGAAAAGCAAGGGAACACCGGGGAGCTGTTTTTT. Translated: CASSDEKQGNTGELFF.

The chain joins TRBV6-5 to TRBJ2-2; 7 bases fit TRBD1. V lost 5 bases and J lost 6; bases outside the gene matches: 6. Germline CDR1 reads MNHEY; CDR2 reads SVGAGI. This CDR3 spans 14 amino acids. In nucleotides, the CDR3 is TGTGCCAGCAGTCCCGAGGGGGCCGCCGGGGAGCTGTTTTTT. Its translation: CASSPEGAAGELFF.

The CDR3: CAWSSGTINYEQYF. The DNA for the CDR3 is TGTGCCTGGAGTTCCGGCACTATCAACTACGAGCAGTACTTC. The chain couples TRBV30 to TRBJ2-7; the D is unclear. V dropped 2 bases and J dropped 3 bases, with 14 bases sitting between them. Germline V gene sequence: CDR1 GTSNPN, CDR2 SVGIG (reference sequence). There are 14 residues in the CDR3.

The chain employs TRBV27 and TRBJ2-1; tentative D call: TRBD1 (6 bases). The CDR3 is 15 amino acids. Per germline, CDR1 MNHEY and CDR2 SMNVEV (reference sequence). Trimming shortened V by 2 bases and J by 5 bases, and 13 bases separated the two germline ends. For the CDR3, the DNA is TGTGCCAGCAGTTTAGTTTTTGGGACAAACAATGAGCAGTTCTTC. The encoded protein is CASSLVFGTNNEQFF.

CDR3 residues: CASSLDGGGASYNEQFF. CDR3 DNA sequence: TGCGCCAGCAGCTTGGACGGCGGCGGGGCCTCCTACAATGAGCAGTTCTTC. The chain recombines TRBV5-1 with TRBJ2-1; D possibly corresponds to TRBD2 (6 bases). CDR1 SGHRS and CDR2 YFSETQ come from the germline V gene. Trimming took off 0 bases at V and 0 bases at J, with 13 bases between the two ends. The length of the CDR3 is 17 residues.

This rearrangement joins TRBV6-5 to TRBJ1-6, with 10 bases fitting TRBD1. Trimming took 0 bases from V and 10 from J; bases not matched to a gene: 6. CDR1 and CDR2 from the germline V gene are MNHEY and SVGAGI. The CDR3 length is 16 residues. The CDR3 sequence is CASSYSDRGPESPLHF. The DNA of the CDR3 is TGTGCCAGCAGTTACTCCGACAGGGGGCCGGAGTCACCCCTCCACTTT.

The chain joins TRBV29-1 to TRBJ2-7; D is ambiguous. Trimming removed 4 bases at V and 2 bases at J, with 9 bases between. CDR1 and CDR2 from the germline V gene are SQVTM and ANQGSEA. The CDR3 is 12 amino acids. DNA of the CDR3: TGCAGCGTTGTACTGTCCCCCTACGAGCAGTACTTC. Translation: CSVVLSPYEQYF.

V usage is TRBV4-1 and J usage is TRBJ2-1, with D hard to call. Trimming shortened V by 6 bases and J by 8 bases, and 8 bases separated the two germline ends. This CDR3 comprises 11 residues. In germline, CDR1 is MGHRA, CDR2 YSYEKL. The CDR3 reads CASRRDYEQFF. The CDR3 DNA is TGCGCCAGCAGACGTGACTATGAGCAGTTCTTC.

The chain is built from TRBV29-1 and TRBJ2-5; the D is unclear. TRBJ2-7 matches the DNA end more closely, so the J call is doubtful. This CDR3 has 15 residues. CDR1 is SQVTM and CDR2 is ANQGSEA in the germline V gene. DNA for the CDR3: TGCAGCGTTGAAAAGAAGGGTTACAGCTCATACGAGCAGTACTTC. Protein: CSVEKKGYSSYEQYF.

The rearrangement uses TRBV15 and TRBJ2-5; D remains ambiguous. V lost 1 base and J 5 bases, leaving 17 bases between the germline ends. The length of the CDR3 is 16 residues. Germline V lookup: CDR1 LNHNV, CDR2 YYDKDF (reference sequence). The CDR3 sequence is CATSRGELQLRETQYF. The CDR3 DNA sequence: TGTGCCACCAGCAGAGGGGAACTACAATTACGGGAGACCCAGTACTTC.

On this clone: This sample also contains other DNA sequences that code for the same CDR3. The rearrangement links TRBV30 to TRBJ2-3; weak D call: TRBD2 (7 bases). The V end was cut by 0 bases, the J end by 6 bases, with 16 bases between. Germline CDR1 reads GTSNPN; CDR2 reads SVGIG (reference sequence). The CDR3 contains 15 residues. The CDR3 coding sequence is TGTGCCTGGAGTGTGGCGGGGGCGGACACGGATACGCAGTATTTT. As protein: CAWSVAGADTDTQYF.

The rearrangement joins TRBV5-1 to TRBJ2-7, with 9 bases that match TRBD1. CDR3 length: 14 residues. Germline CDR1 is SGHRS and CDR2 is YFSETQ. Trimming at V came to 4 bases and at J to 6 bases, leaving 8 bases not matched to a gene. The CDR3 DNA follows: TGCGCCAGCAGCCAGGGACAGGGATCTAGCGAGCAGTACTTC. It is translated as CASSQGQGSSEQYF.

The gene calls are TRBV9 and TRBJ2-5, with D perhaps TRBD2 (6 bases). The CDR3 length is 16 residues. Germline V lookup: CDR1 SGDLS, CDR2 YYNGEE. Between the trimmed V and J ends, which lost 1 base and 4 bases, there was a span of 17 bases. The CDR3 DNA sequence: TGTGCCAGCAGCGTATTTTCGGGGGATTCAGGAGAGACCCAGTACTTC. This codes for CASSVFSGDSGETQYF.

The gene calls are TRBV7-2 and TRBJ2-7, with D perhaps TRBD1 (5 bases). V was pared by 5 bases and J by 3 bases, with 8 bases between. Germline-derived CDR1 and CDR2 are SGHTA and FQGNSA. This CDR3 has 12 amino acids. CDR3 region: CASSHTGYEQYF. CDR3 DNA: TGTGCCAGCAGCCACACAGGCTACGAGCAGTACTTC.

V gene TRBV6-6 combines with J gene TRBJ1-2; D is ambiguous. CDR1 is MNHNY, CDR2 SVGAGI, per germline (reference sequence). The V end lost 3 bases, the J end lost 6 bases, and 14 bases lay between the germline ends. The CDR3 spans 14 residues. The CDR3 nucleotides read TGTGCCAGCAGTTATGTCGCCATGGATGATGGCTACACCTTC. Encoded protein: CASSYVAMDDGYTF.